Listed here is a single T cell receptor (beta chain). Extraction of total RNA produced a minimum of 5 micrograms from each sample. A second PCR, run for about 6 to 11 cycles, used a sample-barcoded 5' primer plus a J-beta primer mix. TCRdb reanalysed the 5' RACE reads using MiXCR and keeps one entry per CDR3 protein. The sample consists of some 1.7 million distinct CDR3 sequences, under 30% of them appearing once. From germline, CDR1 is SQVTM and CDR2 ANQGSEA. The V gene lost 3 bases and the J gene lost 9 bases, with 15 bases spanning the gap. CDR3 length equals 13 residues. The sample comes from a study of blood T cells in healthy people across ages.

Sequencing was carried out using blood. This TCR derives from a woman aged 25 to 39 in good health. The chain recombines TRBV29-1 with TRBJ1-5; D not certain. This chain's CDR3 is CSVDFRATRPQHF. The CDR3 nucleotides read TGCAGCGTTGATTTCCGGGCCACTCGGCCCCAGCATTTT.